Following are 28 T cell receptor beta chains from one sample sequenced in a study of OX40 agonist ivuxolimab in advanced cancers. Profiling relied on immunoSEQ multiplex PCR, and the TCRdb table lists in-frame clones only, not all of them. Of nearly 25,000 clones in the sample, more than 75% were seen once. Source: CD4+ or CD8+ T cells sorted from blood, taken in a trial of the OX40 agonist ivuxolimab. These receptors all come from an adult with an advanced solid tumor such as melanoma, head and neck, liver or kidney cancer.

This clone was seen only once. The CDR3 loop is CASSTRRNYEQYF. CDR3 nucleotide sequence: TGTGCCAGCTCAACTAGACGGAACTACGAGCAGTACTTC. This chain connects TRBV18 to TRBJ2-7; TRBD2 is a possible D gene (5 bases). V lost 5 bases and J lost 3, with 11 bases in between. The CDR3 has 13 residues. Germline CDR1 is KGHSH and CDR2 is LQKENI.

Within the sample, this clone is medium-sized. V gene TRBV7-2 combines with J gene TRBJ1-2; perhaps TRBD1 as D (6 bases). Germline CDR1 reads SGHTA; CDR2 reads FQGNSA. CDR3 size: 15 residues. V was shortened by 1 base and J by 2 bases, with 11 bases between the two germline ends. The CDR3 bases are TGTGCCAGCAGCTTAGACGACAGGCCAAACTATGGCTACACCTTC. Protein: CASSLDDRPNYGYTF.

The V and J genes are TRBV30 and TRBJ1-1; TRBD1 might be the D (6 bases). The V gene lost 1 base and the J gene lost 2 bases, with 11 bases spanning the gap. This CDR3 is built from 14 residues. Looked up from germline, CDR1 is GTSNPN and CDR2 is SVGIG (reference sequence). CDR3 nucleotides: TGTGCCTGGAGTGAGGACAGAATAAACACTGAAGCTTTCTTT. Residues: CAWSEDRINTEAFF.

Written as DNA, the CDR3 is TGTGCCAGCAGCCAAGATTCGGCTGACGCCTATGGCTACACCTTC. Translating gives CASSQDSADAYGYTF. The chain carries TRBV4-2 and TRBJ1-2; D uncertain. CDR1 is LGHNA and CDR2 is YNFKEQ in the germline V gene. The CDR3 consists of 15 residues. The V end lost 0 bases, the J end lost 4 bases, and 12 bases lay between the germline ends.

This chain connects TRBV7-8 to TRBJ2-3, with D unclear. Germline CDR1 and CDR2: SGHVS and FQNEAQ. The ends were cut back, 0 bases at V and 1 base at J, with 14 bases in the middle. CDR3 length: 17 amino acids. The CDR3 loop reads CASSLAQGFLGTDTQYF. The CDR3 region has the DNA TGTGCCAGCAGCTTAGCGCAAGGGTTTCTTGGCACAGATACGCAGTATTTT.

The chain is built from TRBV18 and TRBJ2-3; D is ambiguous. The V end lost 3 bases, the J end lost 2 bases, and 15 bases lay between the germline ends. CDR1 and CDR2 from the germline V gene are KGHSH and LQKENI. The CDR3 has 16 amino acids. The CDR3 DNA sequence: TGTGCCAGCTCACCCTCCTTACTGGATTTCACAGATACGCAGTATTTT. Translating it yields CASSPSLLDFTDTQYF.

V and J are TRBV7-8 and TRBJ1-1, with 7 bases fitting TRBD1. The V gene's germline CDR1 is SGHVS and CDR2 FQNEAQ. This CDR3 comprises 13 residues. V was clipped by 5 bases and J by 1 base; unmatched bases: 1. The CDR3 sequence: CASSRDRNTEAFF. In DNA form, the CDR3 reads TGTGCCAGCAGCCGGGACAGGAACACTGAAGCTTTCTTT.

This chain connects TRBV28 to TRBJ2-5; D not certain. The CDR3 loop spans 12 amino acids. Germline CDR1 and CDR2: MDHEN and SYDVKM. Trimming took off 1 base at V and 4 bases at J, with 4 bases between the two ends. CDR3 sequence reads: CASSLSTETQYF. For the CDR3, the DNA is TGTGCCAGCAGTTTATCGACAGAGACCCAGTACTTC.

The gene calls are TRBV5-1 and TRBJ2-2; either TRBD1 or TRBD2 may fit D (5 bases each). Looked up from germline, CDR1 is SGHRS and CDR2 is YFSETQ. The CDR3 totals 15 residues. Trimming took 0 bases from V and 5 from J, leaving 11 bases between them. The CDR3 spells CASSLGTGGTGELFF. CDR3 sequence (DNA): TGCGCCAGCAGCTTGGGTACAGGAGGAACCGGGGAGCTGTTTTTT.

The chain is built from TRBV6-1 and TRBJ1-2; tentatively, D is TRBD1 (6 bases). The V and J ends lost 7 bases and 2 bases respectively, with 14 bases between them. Germline V gene lookup returns CDR1 MNHNS and CDR2 SASEGT. This CDR3 has 14 residues. The CDR3 here is CASKRQARNYGYTF. For the CDR3, the DNA is TGTGCCAGCAAAAGACAGGCCCGCAACTATGGCTACACCTTC.

This rearrangement joins TRBV5-5 to TRBJ2-3; no definite D call. Germline CDR1 and CDR2: SGHKS and YYEKEE (reference sequence). The V end lost 4 bases, the J end lost 0 bases, and 12 bases lay between the germline ends. CDR3 length: 15 amino acids. CDR3 in amino acids: CASSDKRSSTDTQYF. CDR3 DNA sequence: TGTGCCAGCAGCGATAAAAGGTCTAGCACAGATACGCAGTATTTT. Together with reference TRBV5-5 and TRBJ2-3, the CDR3 gives the full variable domain: DAGVTQSPTHLIKTRGQQVTLRCSPISGHKSVSWYQQVLGQGPQFIFQYYEKEERGRGNFPDRFSARQFPNYSSELNVNALLLGDSALYLCASSDKRSSTDTQYFGPGTRLTVL.

This chain connects TRBV19 to TRBJ2-5, with D perhaps matching TRBD2 (6 bases). CDR1 and CDR2 (germline): LNHDA, SQIVND (reference sequence). The CDR3 sequence is 14 residues long. Trimming left V 6 bases short and J 1 base short, with 12 bases between. The CDR3 spells CASRRPGLQETQYF. CDR3 DNA sequence: TGTGCCAGTAGACGTCCGGGACTCCAAGAGACCCAGTACTTC.

This chain joins TRBV5-4 and TRBJ1-2; D ambiguous. The CDR3 length is 13 residues. Looked up from germline, CDR1 is SGHNT and CDR2 is YYREEE (reference sequence). The V and J ends lost 0 bases and 8 bases respectively, with 11 bases between them. In DNA form, the CDR3 reads TGTGCCAGCAGCTTGGTCTCTGGGAACGGCTACACCTTC. Translating gives CASSLVSGNGYTF.

This clone is a singleton in its sample. The chain couples TRBV7-2 to TRBJ1-5; D not certain. Germline-derived CDR1 and CDR2 are SGHTA and FQGNSA. The CDR3 is 16 amino acids. V was trimmed by 3 bases and J by 0 bases, leaving 12 bases between them. CDR3 protein: CASSLASGSSNQPQHF. In nucleotides, the CDR3 is TGTGCCAGCAGCTTGGCCTCGGGCAGTAGCAATCAGCCCCAGCATTTT.

This clone has just a few counts. This chain links TRBV30 with TRBJ1-2; D is perhaps TRBD1 (5 bases). This CDR3 is built from 15 residues. Trimming stripped 6 bases from V and 0 bases from J, with 17 bases between. Per germline, CDR1 GTSNPN and CDR2 SVGIG (reference sequence). The CDR3 coding sequence is TGTGCCTGCACTCGTCTTACAGGACCTAACTATGGCTACACCTTC. Translation gives CACTRLTGPNYGYTF. Full variable domain (remainder filled in from reference TRBV30 and TRBJ1-2): SQTIHQWPATLVQPVGSPLSLECTVEGTSNPNLYWYRQAAGRGLQLLFYSVGIGQISSEVPQNLSASRPQDRQFILSSKKLLLSDSGFYLCACTRLTGPNYGYTFGSGTRLTVV.

This clone has just a few counts. The genes are TRBV21-1 and TRBJ1-2; no DNA check was done on the table's D call, TRBD1. TRBV21-1 is a recognized pseudogene. The CDR3 spans 13 residues. CDR3 loop: CASIRMTGISYTF. In DNA form, the CDR3 reads TGTGCCAGCATCCGAATGACAGGGATTAGCTACACCTTC.

CDR3 coding DNA: TGTGCCTGGAGTGTAGGGGCGCCGGGTTATAATTCACCCCTCCACTTT. This sequence encodes CAWSVGAPGYNSPLHF. The chain combines TRBV30 with TRBJ1-6; possibly TRBD1 for D (5 bases). Germline V gives CDR1 GTSNPN, CDR2 SVGIG (reference sequence). The germline V and J ends were trimmed by 0 bases and 4 bases, with 13 bases remaining between them. This CDR3 is 16 amino acids long.

The chain links TRBV28 to TRBJ1-5; TRBD1 matches 9 bases. J was trimmed by 5 bases and V by 1 base; bases with no gene match: 6. The V gene's germline CDR1 is MDHEN and CDR2 SYDVKM. The CDR3 is made up of 16 amino acids. CDR3 residues: CASSLSTGQGYQPQHF. CDR3 nucleotide sequence: TGTGCCAGCAGTTTATCCACGGGACAGGGATATCAGCCCCAGCATTTT.

This clone was recorded once. The rearrangement uses TRBV28 and TRBJ2-3; the match to TRBD2 covers 7 bases. The CDR3 loop spans 16 amino acids. The germline gives CDR1 MDHEN, CDR2 SYDVKM. Trimming removed 1 base from V and 2 bases from J; junction bases left unmatched: 6. The CDR3 spells CASSLSPGLLTDTQYF. The CDR3 DNA reads TGTGCCAGCAGTTTATCCCCGGGACTACTCACAGATACGCAGTATTTT.

The chain joins TRBV2 to TRBJ2-2, with TRBD1 matching over 10 bases. The V gene's germline CDR1 is SNHLY and CDR2 FYNNEI. This CDR3 has 15 amino acids. Trimming at V came to 5 bases and at J to 4 bases, leaving 4 bases not matched to a gene. The CDR3 protein is CASSPGTGVTGELFF. The CDR3 bases are TGTGCCAGCAGTCCCGGGACAGGGGTCACCGGGGAGCTGTTTTTT.

This clone was seen just once. CDR3 bases: TGTGCCAGCTCCCAGCGGGGGGGCCAGGAGACCCAGTACTTC. Translation gives CASSQRGGQETQYF. The gene calls are TRBV28 and TRBJ2-5, with 10 bases aligning to TRBD2. Trimming cost V 8 bases and J 5 bases; bases outside gene matches: 8. This CDR3 is built from 14 residues. The germline gives CDR1 MDHEN, CDR2 SYDVKM.

The chain recombines TRBV6-4 with TRBJ1-5, with a possible D match to TRBD1 (6 bases). The V gene lost 11 bases and the J gene lost 9 bases, with 11 bases spanning the gap. Germline V CDR1 and CDR2: MRHNA, SNTAGT. This CDR3 region has 10 residues. CDR3 DNA: TGTGCCCCCAGGGGCCCGCCCCAGCATTTT. This translates into CAPRGPPQHF.

The chain carries TRBV7-3 and TRBJ1-3; 7 nucleotides line up with TRBD1. This CDR3 contains 14 residues. CDR1 and CDR2 from the germline V gene are SGHTA and FQGTGA. Trimming removed 5 bases from V and 2 bases from J; junction bases left unmatched: 3. The CDR3: CASSRTGAGNTIYF. CDR3 bases: TGTGCCAGCAGCCGAACAGGGGCTGGAAACACCATATATTTT.

The V call is TRBV7-6, the J call TRBJ2-1; 9 bases match TRBD2. The CDR3 is made up of 16 amino acids. CDR1 and CDR2 (germline): SGHVS, FNYEAQ. V trimming: 4 bases; J trimming: 4 bases; junction bases outside the gene matches: 8. CDR3 DNA: TGTGCCAGCAGCTCGACTCTAGCGGGAACTTACAATGAGCAGTTCTTC. The encoded protein is CASSSTLAGTYNEQFF.

This clone was counted between two and nine times. The chain links TRBV7-6 to TRBJ2-5; TRBD2 aligns across 7 bases. Losses at the gene ends were 1 base for V and 1 base for J; bases not matched to a gene: 0. CDR1 SGHVS and CDR2 FNYEAQ come from the germline V gene. The CDR3 contains 14 residues. CDR3 residues: CASSLGGSQETQYF. The CDR3 DNA is TGTGCCAGCAGCTTAGGCGGGAGCCAAGAGACCCAGTACTTC.

The chain combines TRBV4-1 with TRBJ1-1; D perhaps matches TRBD1 (5 bases). This CDR3 region has 15 residues. The V end lost 6 bases, the J end lost 11 bases, and 25 bases lay between the germline ends. Germline values: CDR1 MGHRA, CDR2 YSYEKL. The chain's CDR3 is CASSHSDPGRSGAFF. For the CDR3, the DNA is TGCGCCAGCAGTCATTCTGATCCAGGGCGATCTGGTGCTTTCTTT.

The chain combines TRBV27 with TRBJ2-7; D is possibly TRBD2 (6 bases). The CDR3 is 12 residues long. The germline V gene encodes CDR1 MNHEY and CDR2 SMNVEV (reference sequence). V lost 6 bases and J lost 9, with 15 bases in between. CDR3 amino acids: CASSLVGGRQYF. The CDR3 DNA reads as TGTGCCAGCAGCCTGGTCGGGGGACGGCAGTACTTC.

CDR3 in DNA: TGTGCCAGCAGTTTAGACACATACTATGGCTACACCTTC. Amino acids: CASSLDTYYGYTF. The chain uses TRBV28 and TRBJ1-2, with unresolved D. The CDR3 extends over 13 amino acids. The V end lost 2 bases, the J end lost 3 bases, and 7 bases lay between the germline ends. Germline CDR1 is MDHEN and CDR2 is SYDVKM.